What follows is one T cell receptor beta chain and its context. This specimen comes from a study of OX40 agonist ivuxolimab in advanced cancers. The protocol was immunoSEQ multiplex PCR, while the TCRdb copy is restricted to in-frame clones and leaves out a portion. The repertoire consists of about 59,000 clones, with approximately 91% occurring once and the leading ten covering roughly 0.76%. This clonotype originated in an adult with an advanced solid tumor such as melanoma, head and neck, liver or kidney cancer. Source: CD4+ or CD8+ T cells sorted from blood, taken in a trial of the OX40 agonist ivuxolimab.

The CDR3 sequence is CASSEFYEQYF. The CDR3 DNA reads TGTGCCAGCAGCGAGTTCTACGAGCAGTACTTC. The rearrangement uses TRBV11-2 and TRBJ2-7; D uncertain. CDR1 is SGHAT and CDR2 is FQNNGV in the germline V gene. The CDR3 consists of 11 residues. V lost 5 bases and J lost 3, with 5 bases in between.